This is a list of T cell receptor beta chains from one sample in a study of HIV-infected patients and healthy controls. From the 5' RACE reads, TCRdb called clonotypes with MiXCR, one entry per CDR3 protein. The sample contains fewer than 20,000 distinct CDR3 sequences, 5.5% to 8% of which appear only once. Material: blood. The receptor source for this set is an adult in good health. Each CDR3 is given with its conserved first and last residue. A D gene is named only where the DNA matches it firmly. Where a row states a size, it is once, few, many or the class of an expanded clone; other rows omit it.

clone_size j_call d_call v_call cdr3_aa cdr3_nt
many TRBJ2-2 - TRBV20-1 CSARPPRGSTNTGELFF TGCAGTGCTAGACCCCCAAGGGGATCCACGAACACCGGGGAGCTGTTTTTT
many TRBJ1-2 - TRBV10-2 CASSKPAMGKEGLYGYTF TGCGCCAGCAGTAAACCAGCGATGGGCAAGGAGGGCTTGTATGGCTACACCTTC
many TRBJ2-1 - TRBV7-9 CASRLTSTNEQFF TGTGCCAGCAGGTTGACTAGTACGAATGAGCAGTTCTTC
medium-sized TRBJ2-1 TRBD2 TRBV11-3 CASSSGLAGRKNNEQFF TGTGCCAGCAGTTCGGGACTAGCGGGGAGGAAAAACAATGAGCAGTTCTTC
many TRBJ1-5 - TRBV6-5 CASSPQGNQPQHF TGTGCCAGCTCACCACAAGGCAATCAGCCCCAGCATTTT
many TRBJ1-5 TRBD1 TRBV19 CASSTDRVSQPQHF TGTGCCAGTAGTACAGACAGGGTGAGTCAGCCCCAGCATTTT
- TRBJ2-1 TRBD2 TRBV6-6 CASSYGQGTSGGTEQFF TGTGCCAGCAGTTATGGGCAGGGGACTAGCGGGGGTACTGAGCAGTTCTTC
many TRBJ2-5 - TRBV6-2/TRBV6-3 CASSQRQPTYQETQYF TGTGCCAGCAGCCAGCGACAGCCAACATACCAAGAGACCCAGTACTTC
- TRBJ2-2 - TRBV7-3 CASSLTLDSTNTGELFF TGTGCCAGCAGCTTAACGCTGGACTCAACGAACACCGGGGAGCTGTTTTTT
- TRBJ2-1 - TRBV2 CASSLSWGLSYNEQFF TGTGCCAGCAGCCTATCATGGGGCCTCTCCTACAATGAGCAGTTCTTC
few TRBJ2-5 TRBD1 TRBV2 CASSVGQGQETQYF TGTGCCAGCAGTGTGGGACAGGGACAAGAGACCCAGTACTTC
medium-sized TRBJ2-3 - TRBV6-1 CASSERPAGALTDTQYF TGTGCCAGCAGTGAAAGGCCCGCGGGGGCGCTCACAGATACGCAGTATTTT
- TRBJ1-5 TRBD1 TRBV12-3/TRBV12-4 CASSLTQGDQPQHF TGTGCCAGCAGCCTTACCCAGGGGGATCAGCCCCAGCATTTT
many TRBJ2-1 - TRBV7-9 CASKGSYNEQFF TGTGCCAGCAAGGGGTCCTACAATGAGCAGTTCTTC
- TRBJ1-1 - TRBV5-4 CASSPGVLLTEAFF TGTGCCAGCAGCCCAGGGGTTTTGCTCACTGAAGCTTTCTTT
many TRBJ2-3 TRBD2 TRBV10-3 CAISPTSGFTDTQYF TGTGCCATCAGCCCGACTAGCGGGTTCACAGATACGCAGTATTTT
- TRBJ1-5 - TRBV12-3/TRBV12-4 CASSLGGRVGNQPQHF TGTGCCAGCAGTTTAGGGGGTAGGGTCGGCAATCAGCCCCAGCATTTT
many TRBJ2-1 - TRBV5-1 CASSRAFDPVNEQFF TGCGCCAGCAGCAGAGCTTTTGACCCTGTCAATGAGCAGTTCTTC
many TRBJ2-7 - TRBV20-1 CSAGATGWITYEQYF TGCAGTGCTGGGGCAACAGGGTGGATCACCTACGAGCAGTACTTC
- TRBJ2-5 TRBD2 TRBV20-1 CSAREGPETQYF TGCAGTGCACGGGAGGGCCCAGAGACCCAGTACTTC
many TRBJ2-2 - TRBV20-1 CSGRAFVAGELFF TGCAGTGGGCGGGCCTTTGTTGCCGGGGAGCTGTTTTTT
many TRBJ1-1 - TRBV24-1 CATSLGSNTEAFF TGTGCCACCAGTCTCGGATCAAACACTGAAGCTTTCTTT
- TRBJ1-3 TRBD1 TRBV7-9 CASSLAGQASGNTIYF TGTGCCAGCAGCTTAGCGGGACAGGCAAGTGGAAACACCATATATTTT
many TRBJ2-5 TRBD2 TRBV10-3 CATAGGRQETQYF TGTGCCACGGCGGGAGGACGCCAAGAGACCCAGTACTTC
many TRBJ1-1 - TRBV7-2 CASSLRSTEAFF TGTGCCAGCAGCCTTAGGAGCACTGAAGCTTTCTTT
many TRBJ2-1 - TRBV4-3 CASSQGSGTYNEQFF TGCGCCAGCAGCCAAGGGTCCGGGACCTACAATGAGCAGTTCTTC
many TRBJ2-3 TRBD2 TRBV20-1 CSADPRTSGTDTQYF TGCAGTGCGGATCCGAGGACTAGCGGCACAGATACGCAGTATTTT
many TRBJ2-6 - TRBV7-3 CASSLSSGANVLTF TGTGCCAGCAGCTTATCCTCTGGGGCCAACGTCCTGACTTTC
medium-sized TRBJ2-7 - TRBV5-5 CASSLYRGNYEQYF TGTGCCAGCAGCTTGTACCGGGGGAACTACGAGCAGTACTTC
many TRBJ2-3 TRBD2 TRBV24-1 CATRGPTSGSDQDTQYF TGTGCCACCCGGGGCCCAACTAGCGGGAGTGATCAAGATACGCAGTATTTT
few TRBJ2-3 - TRBV10-2 CASRARATDTQYF TGCGCCAGCCGAGCGCGGGCAACAGATACGCAGTATTTT
many TRBJ1-3 TRBD1 TRBV20-1 CSAPPGQGAPSGNTIYF TGCAGTGCTCCCCCGGGACAGGGGGCTCCCTCTGGAAACACCATATATTTT
many TRBJ1-4 TRBD1 TRBV15 CATSRPGQGLLVGEKLFF TGTGCCACCAGCCGACCGGGACAGGGGCTCCTCGTTGGTGAAAAACTGTTTTTT
many TRBJ1-2 TRBD1 TRBV2 CASSGTAPNYGYTF TGTGCCAGCTCAGGGACAGCTCCTAACTATGGCTACACCTTC
many TRBJ2-5 - TRBV3-1 CASSQEGGPRGETQYF TGTGCCAGCAGCCAGGAAGGAGGACCGCGGGGTGAGACCCAGTACTTC
many TRBJ2-5 TRBD2 TRBV11-2 CASSLAGGGETQYF TGTGCCAGCAGCTTAGCTGGGGGGGGAGAGACCCAGTACTTC
- TRBJ1-5 - TRBV3-1 CASSQEWGPDQPQHF TGTGCCAGCAGCCAAGAATGGGGGCCCGATCAGCCCCAGCATTTT
many TRBJ1-1 TRBD1 TRBV10-3 CAITPTGKNTEAFF TGTGCCATCACCCCGACAGGGAAGAACACTGAAGCTTTCTTT
medium-sized TRBJ2-4 - TRBV5-6 CASSPPPPGSNIQYF TGTGCCAGCAGCCCGCCCCCCCCCGGGTCGAACATTCAGTACTTC
many TRBJ2-3 TRBD2 TRBV11-3 CASSSGLAGGPSTDTQYF TGTGCCAGCAGCTCCGGACTAGCGGGAGGGCCGAGCACAGATACGCAGTATTTT
many TRBJ1-5 - TRBV7-2 CASSRQENQPQHF TGTGCCAGCAGTCGACAGGAAAATCAGCCCCAGCATTTT
many TRBJ2-7 - TRBV6-5 CASSYSIGSYEQYF TGTGCCAGCAGTTACTCGATTGGGTCCTACGAGCAGTACTTC
- TRBJ2-3 - TRBV19 CASSIAGSDTQYF TGTGCCAGTAGTATAGCCGGGTCGGATACGCAGTATTTT
many TRBJ2-3 - TRBV7-2 CASSQWRVPQYF TGTGCCAGCAGCCAGTGGAGGGTCCCGCAGTATTTT
medium-sized TRBJ2-7 TRBD1 TRBV7-2 CASSLLRDRASEQYF TGTGCCAGCAGCTTACTTCGGGACAGGGCGAGCGAGCAGTACTTC
many TRBJ2-1 - TRBV4-3 CASRRDSSPSGNEQFF TGCGCCAGCAGACGCGATTCAAGCCCGTCGGGGAATGAGCAGTTCTTC
medium-sized TRBJ2-1 - TRBV5-1 CATSTSSYNEQFF TGCGCCACTTCGACGAGCTCCTACAATGAGCAGTTCTTC
medium-sized TRBJ2-2 - TRBV7-9 CASTRKVGELFF TGTGCCAGCACTCGGAAGGTCGGGGAGCTGTTTTTT
many TRBJ2-5 - TRBV19 CASSTGTWETQYF TGTGCCAGTAGTACCGGGACCTGGGAGACCCAGTACTTC
many TRBJ1-5 - TRBV12-3/TRBV12-4 CASSLAPQPQHF TGTGCCAGCAGTTTAGCACCTCAGCCCCAGCATTTT
many TRBJ2-1 TRBD2 TRBV7-9 CASSAKLAGGHNEQFF TGTGCCAGCAGCGCAAAACTAGCGGGAGGGCACAATGAGCAGTTCTTC
many TRBJ2-7 TRBD1 TRBV7-2 CASSHGQGGSEQYF TGTGCCAGCAGCCACGGACAGGGTGGCAGCGAGCAGTACTTC
large TRBJ2-7 - TRBV25-1 CASSEHGSADEQYF TGTGCCAGCAGTGAACACGGGAGTGCTGACGAGCAGTACTTC
medium-sized TRBJ2-1 - TRBV7-8 CASSLVEGRSYNEQFF TGTGCCAGCAGCTTAGTTGAGGGGAGGTCCTACAATGAGCAGTTCTTC
many TRBJ2-3 - TRBV12-3/TRBV12-4 CASRPGTADTQYF TGTGCCAGCAGGCCTGGGACTGCAGATACGCAGTATTTT
many TRBJ2-7 TRBD2 TRBV29-1 CSVARTSEYEQYF TGCAGCGTTGCGCGGACTAGCGAGTACGAGCAGTACTTC
many TRBJ2-7 TRBD1 TRBV11-2 CASGKQGALSYEQYF TGTGCCAGCGGTAAACAGGGGGCGCTGAGCTACGAGCAGTACTTC
many TRBJ2-5 - TRBV7-2 CASSLGLQETQYF TGTGCCAGCAGCTTAGGACTCCAAGAGACCCAGTACTTC
medium-sized TRBJ2-3 - TRBV20-1 CSAVRDTQYF TGCAGTGCTGTAAGAGATACGCAGTATTTT
many TRBJ2-1 TRBD2 TRBV29-1 CSARGLAGVFGKQFF TGCAGCGCCAGGGGACTAGCGGGAGTCTTTGGGAAGCAGTTCTTC